This TCR beta chain was identified during a study of cytomegalovirus exposure and HLA in healthy donors (dated by TCRdb to about 2017). Concerning the study at large: In an earlier analysis of approximately 500 of the donors, approximately 260 Gb of sequence data and approximately 100 million unique TCR beta sequences from approximately 180 million T cells were reported. Typing coverage differed by locus: A, B, C, DRB1 and DQB1 were typed in roughly 620-640 donors, DQA1 in 522, DPA1 in some 610, and DPB1 in 472. Donor age, sex, ethnicity and CMV serostatus were compiled together with the repertoire data. High-throughput TCR immunosequencing, statistical association of individual TCRs with disease status, and machine learning were combined to predict cytomegalovirus infection status. Because of strong linkage in the cohort, 4 to 6 DR-DQ haplotypes were treated as single units for association and clustering. An earlier analysis of several hundred of the donors applied high-throughput TCR beta sequencing to assess whether each TCR beta V gene segment acted as functional or pseudogenic. Of the 300 to 500 genotyped donors, approximately 81% were placed in the genetic ancestry cluster associated with self-reported Caucasian donors. In a later genetic analysis, genome-wide SNP genotypes for 398 of the 666 donors were used, and that subset was treated as a discovery cohort. In a later analysis, previously published TCR beta repertoires from several hundred donors were re-analyzed and high-resolution HLA genotyping was added so that TCR occurrence patterns could be studied. Class I and class II HLA loci were covered by the typing at four-digit resolution. The study used immunosequencing to profile the T cell repertoires of 670 or so subjects and linked those repertoires to cytomegalovirus serostatus. The aim of the study was to test whether cataloging public T cell receptors could identify signatures of past pathogen exposure. The later analysis used no new phenotypic data to find candidate immune exposures, relying instead on TCR beta sequences and their occurrence across donors. An early release covering just under 650 HLA-typed donors comprised about 320 gigabases of sequencing data and 85 million or so unique TCR sequences. Every repertoire in the discovery cohort had been generated on one and the same sequencing platform. Among 350 to 400 genotyped donors of the cohort, an average of approximately 250,000 unique TCR beta nucleotide sequences were sequenced per donor, about a sixth of them non-productive. A separate validation cohort of 100 to 150 different subjects was used in addition to the approximately 640-subject first cohort.

Study-wide conclusions, independent of this receptor: In a later analysis, HLA-associated TCR beta chains were found to be more clonally expanded and to have lower generation probabilities than equally common non-associated chains. A cluster of highly shared sequence variants was judged likely to be a technical artifact of the sequencing pipeline. Some IMGT-functional V segments, including TRBV6-2 and TRBV6-3, could not be told apart with the 87-base-pair reads, so those segments were excluded. Approximately 16 rarely observed V segments, including chromosome 9 orphons, were excluded from the earlier analysis of 550 to 700 of the donors because counts were too low. An association between a missense DCLRE1C variant and V-gene and J-gene trimming of TCR beta chains was found in a later genetic analysis and replicated in an independent cohort. A further reported finding was that TCR beta sequences accurately predicted the HLA-A and HLA-B alleles for most subjects in the first cohort. The authors suggested that the approach could potentially be extended to other disease states and immunological phenotypes. Correlated functional status among segregating V segments might be attributable to linkage disequilibrium, but an unknown experimental factor could not be ruled out. Because HLA typing was missing for some donors at each locus, association tests included only the typed subset. Several of the top co-occurrence clusters appeared to be linked to parvovirus B19, influenza, CMV and Epstein-Barr virus, according to a later analysis. The only immune exposure information available for the cohort was CMV serostatus. In the study, about 150 TCR beta chains were listed as associated with cytomegalovirus. Cytomegalovirus status was reported to be diagnosed by the classifier with high specificity and sensitivity in both the original and validation cohorts. Roughly uniform sequencing depth across donors was assumed in presence/absence analyses, although this assumption may not hold. In vitro tests confirmed that a few of the cytomegalovirus-associated TCR beta chains recognize cytomegalovirus antigens. According to a later analysis, most CMV-associated TCR beta chains appeared to be HLA-restricted, and the HLA associations seemed to be driven largely by CMV exposure. Strong co-occurrence of HLA alleles, especially DR and DQ, made assigning TCR associations to individual alleles difficult. While some public TCRs were present in many individuals, most TCR sequences turned up only very rarely across donors. According to a later analysis, TCR association rates differed among HLA loci, with DRB1 alleles showing the most associated TCRs and HLA-C alleles showing the fewest. Only TCR beta chains were sequenced in this cohort, and the absence of alpha or paired-chain data limited detectable features. An earlier analysis of around 540 of the donors showed that most TCR beta V segments appeared in productive rearrangements either about 87% or about 30% of the time, which broadly matched IMGT annotations. Specific HLA alleles were associated with 15,000 to 20,000 TCR beta sequences at a false discovery rate of 0.05 in a later analysis. A later genetic analysis reported fewer N-insertions in productive TCRs among donors in an Asian-associated ancestry cluster than the roughly 700-donor mean.

The cohort was made up of approximately 670 healthy bone marrow donors. Cohort members were all nominally healthy when sampled, although unrecorded immune exposures were likely present. The donor was CMV seronegative and was included in the group of 352 seronegative cohort members. A peripheral blood sample was collected from each donor, and TCR beta sequencing was performed on peripheral blood mononuclear cells. Genomic DNA was extracted from the blood cell samples with the Qiagen DNeasy Blood Extraction Kit. About this clone itself: Its recognized antigen is unknown. No base quality information exists; no much larger clone differs at one position.

The library was made by the immunoSEQ multiplex PCR assay. The multiplex PCR relied on a mix of 60 forward primers for TCR Vbeta segments and 13 reverse primers for TCR Jbeta segments. The CDR3 region of rearranged TCR beta genes was amplified from genomic DNA by a multiplex PCR assay. The amplified TCR beta libraries were sequenced on the Illumina HiSeq System as 87-base-pair reads. In the paper's pipeline: A later analysis counted about 80 million unique TCR beta chains across the 670 or so repertoires, and roughly 10 million of these chains were shared by at least two donors. Raw reads were error-corrected and collapsed into unique sequences with a nearest-neighbor algorithm that merged closely related sequences to remove PCR and sequencing errors. Alignment of CDR3 sequences to IMGT reference sequences was used to assign V, D and J gene segments. Each retained sequence needed at least a six-nucleotide match to both a V gene segment and a J gene segment. Rearrangements were called productive when the CDR3 lacked stop codons and stayed in frame with V and J; all others were non-productive. CDR3 was defined according to IMGT convention as the region running from the second conserved V-encoded cysteine to the conserved J-encoded phenylalanine. The earlier analysis of 587 of the donors excluded sequences that lacked an unambiguous match to a single V gene segment. In an earlier analysis of about 590 of the donors, a V segment was called functional when productive rearrangements were above 56.7%, and segregating when the standard deviation between donors exceeded 5%. A statistical classification framework was built to diagnose cytomegalovirus status from the catalog of TCR beta chain sequences. In a later analysis, TCR nucleotide sequences were compared against IMGT/GENE-DB human TR gene sequences so that V and J genes could be assigned. Using the TCRdist pipeline, a later analysis assigned CDR3 sequences along with most-parsimonious VDJ recombination scenarios. A later analysis defined each TCR beta chain by its CDR3 amino acid sequence plus V-gene family, and excluded reads lacking a unique V-gene family. In a later analysis, a few hundred highly shared, low-generation-probability nucleotide sequences were removed to address suspected cross-contamination and a sequencing artifact. A later analysis calculated a clonal expansion index for each public chain from normalized within-repertoire ranks of inferred template counts. A later analysis computed generation probabilities with a VDJ recombination model fitted to out-of-frame rearrangements, and checked the results against IGoR. Hypergeometric tests were used in a later analysis to score TCR-TCR, TCR-HLA and TCR-CMV co-occurrence, with a repertoire-size bias correction applied to the TCR pairs. A later analysis estimated false discovery rates by permuting HLA or CMV assignments 20 times. A later analysis grouped co-occurring TCRs with DBSCAN, adding TCRdist sequence similarity when clustering within HLA-allele-positive subsets. Co-occurrence clustering excluded repertoires with fewer than 30,000 or more than 120,000 public chains, plus five with anomalous nucleotide sharing. TCRdb retrieved this table from immuneACCESS and kept in-frame rearrangements only. Not all clones are present; in checked studies, unresolved V genes account for under half, and no reason is known for the remainder. V, J and clone size reflect that table, while D and trimming were determined from the DNA. Counted in this sample were around 160,000 clones; roughly 79% of them appeared once. The top ten clonotypes cover more than 0.8% of the sample.

The germline V and J ends show losses of 5 bases and 1 base respectively, and no gene match explains 6 bases of the junction. Spanning cysteine to phenylalanine, the CDR3 consists of 15 amino acids. Only the CDR3 DNA is retained, 45 bases long and in frame from the first base. CDR1 and CDR2, per the germline V gene, are SGHRS and YFSETQ. This sequence originates from a woman aged 40 to 55 in good health and CMV-seronegative. The rearranged segments are TRBV5-1 and TRBJ2-3; TRBD2 fits 8 bases in the junction. Input material: PBMCs. The nucleotide sequence reads as follows: TGCGCCAGCAGGGAGCGGGAGTGGGGCACAGATACGCAGTATTTT. It translates as CASREREWGTDTQYF.